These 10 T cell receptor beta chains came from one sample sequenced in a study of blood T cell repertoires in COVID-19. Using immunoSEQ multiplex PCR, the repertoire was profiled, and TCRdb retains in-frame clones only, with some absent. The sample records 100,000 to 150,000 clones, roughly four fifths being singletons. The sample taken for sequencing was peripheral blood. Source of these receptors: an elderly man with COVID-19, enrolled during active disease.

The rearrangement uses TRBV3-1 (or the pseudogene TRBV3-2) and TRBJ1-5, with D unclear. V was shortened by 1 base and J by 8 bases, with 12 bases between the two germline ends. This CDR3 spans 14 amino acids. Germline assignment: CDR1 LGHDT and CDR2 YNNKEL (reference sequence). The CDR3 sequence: CASSQVALLEPQHF. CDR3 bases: TGTGCCAGCAGCCAAGTGGCTCTCCTCGAGCCCCAGCATTTT.

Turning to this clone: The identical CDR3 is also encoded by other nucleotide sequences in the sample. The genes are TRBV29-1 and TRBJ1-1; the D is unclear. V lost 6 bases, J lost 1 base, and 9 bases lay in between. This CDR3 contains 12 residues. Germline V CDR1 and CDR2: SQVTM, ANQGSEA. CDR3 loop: CSVAGENTEAFF. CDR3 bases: TGCAGCGTCGCCGGAGAGAACACTGAAGCTTTCTTT.

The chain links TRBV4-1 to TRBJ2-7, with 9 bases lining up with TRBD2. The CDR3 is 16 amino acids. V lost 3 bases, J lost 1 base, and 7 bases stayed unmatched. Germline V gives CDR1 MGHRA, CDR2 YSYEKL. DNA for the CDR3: TGCGCCAGCAGCCATGTCCTAGCGGGAAAGTCCTACGAGCAGTACTTC. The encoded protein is CASSHVLAGKSYEQYF.

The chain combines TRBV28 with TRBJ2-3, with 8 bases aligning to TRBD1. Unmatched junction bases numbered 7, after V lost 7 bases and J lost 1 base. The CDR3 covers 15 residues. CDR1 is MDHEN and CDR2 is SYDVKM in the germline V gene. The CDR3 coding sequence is TGTGCCAGCAAGACAGGGGCCCCCCGCACAGATACGCAGTATTTT. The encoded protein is CASKTGAPRTDTQYF.

The CDR3 sequence is CASSIMTDNTEAFF. In nucleotides, the CDR3 is TGTGCCAGTAGTATTATGACAGATAACACTGAAGCTTTCTTT. The chain carries TRBV19 and TRBJ1-1; possible D gene TRBD1, 5 bases. The V and J ends lost 3 bases and 2 bases respectively, with 10 bases between them. CDR1 and CDR2 (germline): LNHDA, SQIVND (reference sequence). The CDR3 is 14 amino acids.

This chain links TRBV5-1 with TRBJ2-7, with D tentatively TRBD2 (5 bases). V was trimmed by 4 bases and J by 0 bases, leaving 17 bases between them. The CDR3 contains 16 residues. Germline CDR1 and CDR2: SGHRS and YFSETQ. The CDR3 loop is CASSPRWLGSSYEQYF. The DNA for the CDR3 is TGCGCCAGCAGCCCCCGGTGGTTGGGGAGCTCCTACGAGCAGTACTTC.

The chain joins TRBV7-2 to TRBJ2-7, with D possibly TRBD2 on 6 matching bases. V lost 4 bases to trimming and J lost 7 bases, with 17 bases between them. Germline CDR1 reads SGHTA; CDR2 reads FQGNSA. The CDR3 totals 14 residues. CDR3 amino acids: CASSYDRTTLEQYF. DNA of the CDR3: TGTGCCAGCAGCTACGACCGGACTACCTTGGAGCAGTACTTC.

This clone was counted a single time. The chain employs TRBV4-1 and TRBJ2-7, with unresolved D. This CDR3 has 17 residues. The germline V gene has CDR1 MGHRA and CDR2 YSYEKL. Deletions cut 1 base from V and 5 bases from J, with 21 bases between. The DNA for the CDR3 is TGCGCCAGCAGCCAAGTCCTCCTGCGGAACTATATCCACGAGCAGTACTTC. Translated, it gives CASSQVLLRNYIHEQYF.

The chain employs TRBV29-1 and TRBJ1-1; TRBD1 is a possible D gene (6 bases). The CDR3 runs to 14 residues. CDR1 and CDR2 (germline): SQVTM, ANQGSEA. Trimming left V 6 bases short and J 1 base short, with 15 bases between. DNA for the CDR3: TGCAGCGTCGCCCAGTCGACAGGGAACACTGAAGCTTTCTTT. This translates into CSVAQSTGNTEAFF.

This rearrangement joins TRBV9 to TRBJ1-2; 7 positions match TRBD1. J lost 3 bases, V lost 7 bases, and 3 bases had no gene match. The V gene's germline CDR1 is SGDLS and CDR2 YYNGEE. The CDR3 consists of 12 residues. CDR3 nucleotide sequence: TGTGCCAGCCGACAGGGAGACTATGGCTACACCTTC. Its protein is CASRQGDYGYTF.